The rows below give T cell receptor beta chains drawn from one sample of a study of OX40 agonist ivuxolimab in advanced cancers. Assay: immunoSEQ multiplex PCR; the TCRdb copy retains only in-frame clones and omits some. This table holds roughly 68,000 clones, 80% to 90% found once. The sequenced sample was CD4+ or CD8+ T cells sorted from blood, obtained in a trial of the OX40 agonist ivuxolimab. These TCRs come from an adult with an advanced solid tumor such as melanoma, head and neck, liver or kidney cancer. The CDR3 runs from the conserved cysteine through the conserved F or W.

v_gene	j_gene	CDR3aa
TRBV19	TRBJ2-3	CASSRGLNGDTQYF
TRBV6-5	TRBJ1-5	CASKDRDSNQPQHF
TRBV6-4	TRBJ2-1	CASSESASSYNEQFF
TRBV7-3	TRBJ2-2	CASSPPGLAGGGELFF
TRBV5-4	TRBJ1-4	CASSDTNEKLFF
TRBV6-6	TRBJ2-4	CASSTPGGTKNIQYF
TRBV13	TRBJ2-3	CASSRPAGGPSTDTQYF
TRBV10-2	TRBJ2-7	CASNSASSYEQYF
TRBV7-2	TRBJ2-7	CASSADRGSYEQYF
TRBV6-5	TRBJ1-5	CASGTGQPQHF
TRBV2	TRBJ1-1	CASSAGVVDTEAFF
TRBV5-1	TRBJ2-1	CASSLEGNEQFF
TRBV7-2	TRBJ1-3	CASSPGYSGNTIYF
TRBV5-1	TRBJ2-2	CASSLDPTGGELFF
TRBV4-3	TRBJ2-7	CASSQAAGPYEQYF
TRBV27	TRBJ1-1	CASSFSSGQGSMNTEAFF
TRBV7-3	TRBJ2-7	CASSPTSGSIEQYF
TRBV5-1	TRBJ2-1	CASSTDRANYNEQFF
TRBV5-1	TRBJ2-7	CASSFFGAQTSGEQYF
TRBV1	TRBJ2-1	CTSSQKRVSYNEQFF
TRBV5-3	TRBJ2-7	CARSSLPTRGSVYEQYF
TRBV5-4	TRBJ1-1	CASSFAGGNTEAFF
TRBV11-2	TRBJ2-3	CASSFRGAGTDTQYF
TRBV4-1	TRBJ2-7	CASSQVGTAFSSYEQYF
TRBV29-1	TRBJ2-5	CSVERPGGETQYF
TRBV7-2	TRBJ2-4	CASSLALGNAKNIQYF
TRBV28	TRBJ1-2	CASLNRGGRGPNYGYTF
TRBV12-1	TRBJ1-6	CASSRCPGHFNSPLHF
TRBV6-6	TRBJ2-3	CASSYGNIGTDTQYF
TRBV30	TRBJ1-3	CAWSPSGNTIYF
TRBV9	TRBJ2-1	CASSEASYNEQFF
TRBV11-3	TRBJ1-1	CASSKTAFTEAFF
TRBV19	TRBJ1-1	CASSSITSGTEEAFF
TRBV4-1	TRBJ2-1	CASSQDPGGVGNEQFF
TRBV5-4	TRBJ2-7	CASSAGTSGTYSYEQYF
TRBV7-2	TRBJ2-7	CASSLRTPGAYEQYF
TRBV4-3	TRBJ2-7	CASSQDRAGVGYEQYF
TRBV2	TRBJ1-3	CASSEGSSGNTIYF
TRBV5-1	TRBJ1-5	CASSPRGGLQPQHF
TRBV7-3	TRBJ2-2	CASSLTSVRNTGELFF
TRBV10-3	TRBJ2-5	CAITPTSGETQYF
TRBV10-3	TRBJ1-2	CAISDPGTGAYGYTF
TRBV6-6	TRBJ1-4	CASSRQSNEKLFF
TRBV2	TRBJ1-5	CASSDVGGRQPQHF
TRBV25-1	TRBJ1-2	CASSDNHYGYTF
TRBV28	TRBJ1-3	CASGWGNTIYF
TRBV7-3	TRBJ2-2	CASRDRAGELFF
TRBV28	TRBJ2-7	CASSSGLAGGVVHEQYF
TRBV29-1	TRBJ1-1	CSVEDNGNTEAFF
TRBV7-3	TRBJ2-3	CASSRGETDTQYF
TRBV18	TRBJ1-3	CASSPSRQGAGNTIYF
TRBV2	TRBJ2-1	CASSGRLAGAHEQFF
TRBV9	TRBJ2-7	CASSEQGAGSYEQYF
TRBV27	TRBJ1-2	CASSPRTGVYYGYTF
TRBV7-9	TRBJ1-1	CASSFRRQGGEAFF
TRBV29-1	TRBJ1-5	CSVATGGPSQPQHF
TRBV30	TRBJ2-7	CAWSRLGTNYEQYF
TRBV2	TRBJ2-5	CASGPGTSRDTQYF
TRBV11-3	TRBJ2-2	CASSLDVGRGTGELFF